This T cell receptor beta chain derives from a study of cytomegalovirus exposure and HLA in healthy donors. The germline V gene encodes CDR1 SNHLY and CDR2 FYNNEI. Trimming cost V 4 bases and J 6 bases; bases outside gene matches: 3. This CDR3 has 14 amino acids. Produced via immunoSEQ multiplex PCR; TCRdb's table is partial and in-frame only. The sample has 90,000 to 100,000 clones, roughly 87% seen once. This receptor was taken from a woman in her thirties in good health and CMV-seronegative. The specimen was PBMCs. This chain joins TRBV2 and TRBJ2-3, with 11 nucleotides matching TRBD2. As DNA, the CDR3 is TGTGCCAGCAGTGCCCCTAGCGGGAGGGATACGCAGTATTTT. Its protein is CASSAPSGRDTQYF.